What follows are 27 T cell receptor beta chains derived from one specimen sequenced in a study of T-cell reconstitution after alpha-beta-depleted transplantation in children. Preparation of the TCRbeta library used unique molecular identifiers. MiXCR, run by TCRdb on the PCR reads, gives a single entry per CDR3 protein. Of 130,000 to 150,000 distinct CDR3 sequences listed, about 9% were seen once; the top ten hold roughly 18%. Specimen: PBMCs, mostly from graft donor cells, collected 180 days after TCRalphabeta/CD19-depleted stem cell transplant. The receptor set was obtained from a female patient aged 2 to 10 who had a stem cell transplant for congenital amegakaryocytic thrombocytopenia, so the T cells may come from the graft donor.

This clonotype came up a few times. J is TRBJ2-7 and V is TRBV5-1; 8 nucleotides line up with TRBD1. The CDR3 sequence is 12 residues long. Trimming removed 7 bases from V and 5 bases from J; junction bases left unmatched: 5. Germline values: CDR1 SGHRS, CDR2 YFSETQ. The chain's CDR3 is CASGRGPDEQYF. As DNA, the CDR3 is TGCGCCAGCGGCAGGGGGCCGGACGAGCAGTACTTC. Complete variable domain (other parts from reference TRBV5-1 and TRBJ2-7): KAGVTQTPRYLIKTRGQQVTLSCSPISGHRSVSWYQQTPGQGLQFLFEYFSETQRNKGNFPGRFSGRQFSNSRSEMNVSTLELGDSALYLCASGRGPDEQYFGPGTRLTVT.

This clonotype has only a few counts. V and J are TRBV20-1 and TRBJ2-1; maybe TRBD2 (5 bases). Germline loops: CDR1 DFQATT, CDR2 SNEGSKA (reference sequence). The V gene lost 4 bases and the J gene lost 10 bases, with 14 bases spanning the gap. CDR3 length: 12 amino acids. The CDR3 loop is CSAMMTGYEQFF. CDR3 coding DNA: TGCAGTGCTATGATGACGGGGTACGAGCAGTTCTTC.

This clonotype came up a few times. The V and J genes are TRBV12-3 or TRBV12-4 and TRBJ2-7; either TRBD1 or TRBD2 may supply D (5 bases each). V was trimmed by 2 bases and J by 2 bases, leaving 13 bases between them. The length of the CDR3 is 15 residues. The CDR3 DNA sequence: TGTGCCAGCAGTTTACGGGCAGGGAGTCCCTACGAGCAGTACTTC. Amino acid sequence: CASSLRAGSPYEQYF.

This clonotype was detected ten times or more. The chain's CDR3 is CAISEIGSDTQYF. CDR3 nucleotides: TGTGCCATCAGTGAGATTGGGTCAGATACGCAGTATTTT. The genes are TRBV10-3 and TRBJ2-3, with D unresolved. The CDR3 consists of 13 residues. V was cut by 2 bases and J by 4 bases, with 7 bases left in between. CDR1 is ENHRY, CDR2 SYGVKD, per germline.

This clonotype was picked up one time. The gene calls are TRBV6-5 and TRBJ2-2, with D tentatively TRBD2 (6 bases). The germline V gene has CDR1 MNHEY and CDR2 SVGAGI. Deletions cut 4 bases from V and 3 bases from J, with 6 bases between. The CDR3 sequence is 13 residues long. The CDR3 is CASSSGDTGELFF. The CDR3 nucleotides read TGTGCCAGCAGTTCGGGAGACACCGGGGAGCTGTTTTTT.

The chain couples TRBV3-1 to TRBJ1-2; TRBD1 matches 7 bases. CDR1 LGHDT and CDR2 YNNKEL come from the germline V gene (reference sequence). After removal of 0 bases from V and 4 bases from J, the junction contained 8 bases not matched to a gene. CDR3 size: 16 residues. The CDR3 here is CASSQEAQGGVYGYTF. CDR3 nucleotide sequence: TGTGCCAGCAGCCAAGAGGCTCAGGGGGGGGTCTATGGCTACACCTTC.

This clonotype was observed a few times. V and J are TRBV19 and TRBJ1-5; D unclear. V gave up 5 bases and J gave up 7 bases, with 15 bases separating them. The length of the CDR3 is 14 residues. The germline V gene has CDR1 LNHDA and CDR2 SQIVND (reference sequence). In DNA form, the CDR3 reads TGTGCCAGTAGTCCGGATGAGATATGGCAGCCCCAGCATTTT. As protein: CASSPDEIWQPQHF. The variable domain in full, completed from reference TRBV19 and TRBJ1-5, reads DGGITQSPKYLFRKEGQNVTLSCEQNLNHDAMYWYRQDPGQGLRLIYYSQIVNDFQKGDIAEGYSVSREKKESFPLTVTSAQKNPTAFYLCASSPDEIWQPQHFGDGTRLSIL.

With respect to this clonotype: A clone one base away is much larger, so this may be a read error. For the CDR3, the DNA is TGCGCCAGCAGCATACGAGCGGGGGGCCACACAGATACGCAGTATTTT. This codes for CASSIRAGGHTDTQYF. This chain links TRBV5-1 with TRBJ2-3, with TRBD2 matching 9 bases. Per the germline V gene, CDR1 is SGHRS and CDR2 is YFSETQ. The CDR3 has 16 amino acids. Trimming at V came to 4 bases and at J to 2 bases, leaving 8 bases not matched to a gene.

This rearrangement joins TRBV19 to TRBJ2-7; TRBD2 matches at 9 bases. The CDR3 sequence is 14 residues long. Germline V gene lookup returns CDR1 LNHDA and CDR2 SQIVND (reference sequence). The junction had 6 bases not matched to a gene; V was cut back by 7 bases and J by 2 bases. DNA for the CDR3: TGTGCCAGTACAGGGGCGGGAGGGCCCTACGAGCAGTACTTC. This encodes CASTGAGGPYEQYF.

This clonotype was recorded at least ten times. The rearrangement joins TRBV29-1 to TRBJ2-4, with D possibly TRBD2 on 6 matching bases. CDR1 and CDR2 (germline): SQVTM, ANQGSEA. The CDR3 runs to 15 residues. Between the trimmed V and J ends, which lost 0 bases and 9 bases, there was a span of 18 bases. Written as DNA, the CDR3 is TGCAGCGTTGAAGATTCCGGGAGAGAAAATGCCATTCAGTACTTC. This translates into CSVEDSGRENAIQYF.

This clonotype was picked up a small number of times. The V and J genes are TRBV18 and TRBJ1-2; D uncertain. V was trimmed by 2 bases and J by 14 bases, leaving 18 bases between them. This CDR3 is 13 amino acids long. Germline V CDR1 and CDR2: KGHSH, LQKENI. The CDR3 DNA sequence: TGTGCCAGCTCACCAGGCGGCGACACTCCGGGTACCTTC. This translates into CASSPGGDTPGTF.

This clonotype has a count of ten or more. The chain employs TRBV6-5 and TRBJ1-2; D not certain. Germline lookup yields CDR1 MNHEY and CDR2 SVGAGI. Trimming removed 4 bases from V and 4 bases from J, with 10 bases in between. CDR3 length: 13 residues. CDR3 nucleotide sequence: TGTGCCAGCAGTTCACTAGTTGGCTATGGCTACACCTTC. This sequence encodes CASSSLVGYGYTF.

This clonotype showed up just a few times. V usage is TRBV4-2 and J usage is TRBJ2-5, with 11 bases identical to TRBD2. Trimming took 0 bases from V and 2 from J; bases not matched to a gene: 14. The CDR3 sequence is 20 residues long. The V gene's germline CDR1 is LGHNA and CDR2 YNFKEQ. The CDR3 nucleotides are TGTGCCAGCAGCCAAGACCTGATTAGAGCTAGCGGGGGGACACAAGAGACCCAGTACTTC. Its protein is CASSQDLIRASGGTQETQYF.

This clonotype was observed at least ten times. The genes are TRBV29-1 and TRBJ2-3; D may match TRBD1 or TRBD2 (6 bases each). Trimming removed 4 bases from V and 2 bases from J, with 13 bases in between. The CDR3 is 14 residues long. CDR1 and CDR2 (germline): SQVTM, ANQGSEA. The CDR3 here is CSVGGGLPTDTQYF. CDR3 nucleotide sequence: TGCAGCGTTGGAGGGGGACTCCCCACAGATACGCAGTATTTT.

This clonotype was detected ten times or more. The chain is built from TRBV14 and TRBJ1-1; TRBD1 agrees at 7 bases. Trimming took 4 bases from V and 4 from J; bases not matched to a gene: 3. Germline-derived CDR1 and CDR2 are SGHDN and FVKESK. The CDR3 length is 13 residues. CDR3 protein: CASSPYRGTEAFF. The CDR3, as DNA: TGTGCCAGCAGCCCATACAGGGGCACTGAAGCTTTCTTT.

This clonotype was counted at least ten times. V usage is TRBV10-3 and J usage is TRBJ2-2; D uncertain. Germline assignment: CDR1 ENHRY and CDR2 SYGVKD. The CDR3 is 12 amino acids. With 5 bases removed from V and 7 bases from J, the gap between germline ends came to 8 bases. CDR3 residues: CAISTRLGELFF. CDR3 in DNA: TGTGCCATCAGTACCCGTCTCGGGGAGCTGTTTTTT.

This clonotype is labeled as medium-sized. The chain carries TRBV20-1 and TRBJ2-3; 7 bases align to TRBD1. Germline values: CDR1 DFQATT, CDR2 SNEGSKA (reference sequence). The CDR3 is made up of 14 amino acids. V shed 6 bases and J 4 bases; nucleotides not matched to a gene: 10. In DNA, the CDR3 is TGCAGTGCCAGGGTCAGGGGGTTCCCAGATACGCAGTATTTT. Amino acids: CSARVRGFPDTQYF.

This clonotype was counted many times. This chain connects TRBV28 to TRBJ1-4, with D unresolved. Per germline, CDR1 MDHEN and CDR2 SYDVKM. The CDR3 extends over 12 amino acids. Deletions cut 8 bases from V and 7 bases from J, with 11 bases between. The CDR3, as DNA: TGTGCCAGCTCTGAGGGTGCTGAAAAACTGTTTTTT. The encoded protein is CASSEGAEKLFF.

This clonotype was seen more than once but under ten times. The chain employs TRBV12-3 or TRBV12-4 and TRBJ1-1, with a weak D call TRBD1 (5 bases). With 2 bases removed from V and 0 bases from J, the gap between germline ends came to 16 bases. The length of the CDR3 is 17 residues. The CDR3 loop reads CASSLRGTQPMNTEAFF. The CDR3 nucleotides read TGTGCCAGCAGTTTACGCGGGACCCAACCCATGAACACTGAAGCTTTCTTT.

This clonotype occurred many times. V gene TRBV20-1 combines with J gene TRBJ1-4, with 8 bases matching TRBD1. J gave up 7 bases and V 5 bases, and 12 bases lay outside the gene matches. CDR3 length: 15 residues. Germline-derived CDR1 and CDR2 are DFQATT and SNEGSKA (reference sequence). The CDR3 is CSAPDRGEVGEKLFF. CDR3 coding DNA: TGCAGTGCTCCAGACAGGGGCGAAGTAGGTGAAAAACTGTTTTTT.

The chain combines TRBV11-1 with TRBJ2-5, with D possibly called TRBD1 or TRBD2 (5 bases each). V lost 6 bases and J lost 4, with 30 bases in between. Germline V gene data show CDR1 as SGHAT and CDR2 as FQDESV (reference sequence). This CDR3 has 19 amino acids. Here the CDR3 reads CASRTSGTPFRGVRETQYF. The DNA for the CDR3 is TGTGCCAGCAGAACCTCCGGGACCCCCTTTAGAGGGGTCAGAGAGACCCAGTACTTC.

J is TRBJ2-1 and V is TRBV3-1, with 10 positions matching TRBD2. This CDR3 has 17 amino acids. J gave up 8 bases and V 4 bases, and 14 bases lay outside the gene matches. Germline V lookup: CDR1 LGHDT, CDR2 YNNKEL (reference sequence). The CDR3 sequence: CASSRSSASGSRDEQFF. The CDR3 DNA follows: TGTGCCAGCAGCCGATCTTCCGCTAGCGGGAGTAGGGATGAGCAGTTCTTC.

This clonotype was seen many times. The gene calls are TRBV20-1 and TRBJ2-3; TRBD2 matches 8 bases. Germline CDR1 and CDR2: DFQATT and SNEGSKA (reference sequence). V lost 4 bases, J lost 1 base, and 1 base stayed unmatched. The CDR3 is 13 amino acids. The CDR3 DNA reads as TGCAGTGCTAAGGGACTAGGCACAGATACGCAGTATTTT. Its translation: CSAKGLGTDTQYF.

This clonotype has at least ten counts. The rearrangement uses TRBV19 and TRBJ1-2, with a weak D call TRBD1 (5 bases). This CDR3 has 12 residues. Germline V gene sequence: CDR1 LNHDA, CDR2 SQIVND (reference sequence). V lost 5 bases and J 7 bases, leaving 11 bases between the germline ends. CDR3 residues: CASSQGAAGYTF. For the CDR3, the DNA is TGTGCCAGTAGTCAAGGGGCAGCTGGCTACACCTTC.

The CDR3 DNA reads TGTGCCAGCAGTTTCCCCAGGGTGGGTGGAGATACGCAGTATTTT. Protein product: CASSFPRVGGDTQYF. The J gene is TRBJ2-3, the V gene TRBV12-3 or TRBV12-4; tentatively, D is TRBD1 (5 bases). Trimming took off 3 bases at V and 5 bases at J, with 15 bases between the two ends. The CDR3 length is 15 residues.

This clonotype has at least ten counts. The chain joins TRBV7-8 to TRBJ2-7; D might be TRBD2 (7 bases). From germline, CDR1 is SGHVS and CDR2 FQNEAQ. V dropped 0 bases and J dropped 2 bases, with 11 bases sitting between them. CDR3 length equals 15 residues. CDR3 DNA: TGTGCCAGCAGCTTAGCGGGGGGGCAAACCTACGAGCAGTACTTC. It specifies CASSLAGGQTYEQYF. The entire variable domain, with the rest obtained from reference TRBV7-8 and TRBJ2-7, is as follows: GAGVSQSPRYKVAKRGQDVALRCDPISGHVSLFWYQQALGQGPEFLTYFQNEAQLDKSGLPSDRFFAERPEGSVSTLKIQRTQQEDSAVYLCASSLAGGQTYEQYFGPGTRLTVT.

This clonotype was observed at least ten times. The chain uses TRBV18 and TRBJ1-1, with 7 bases matching TRBD1. This CDR3 has 14 residues. Trimming cost V 4 bases and J 0 bases; bases outside gene matches: 2. Per the germline V gene, CDR1 is KGHSH and CDR2 is LQKENI. CDR3 loop: CASSRDRLNTEAFF. In DNA form, the CDR3 reads TGTGCCAGCTCACGGGACAGACTGAACACTGAAGCTTTCTTT. Combining the CDR3 with reference TRBV18 and TRBJ1-1 gives the whole variable domain NAGVMQNPRHLVRRRGQEARLRCSPMKGHSHVYWYRQLPEEGLKFMVYLQKENIIDESGMPKERFSAEFPKEGPSILRIQQVVRGDSAAYFCASSRDRLNTEAFFGQGTRLTVV.